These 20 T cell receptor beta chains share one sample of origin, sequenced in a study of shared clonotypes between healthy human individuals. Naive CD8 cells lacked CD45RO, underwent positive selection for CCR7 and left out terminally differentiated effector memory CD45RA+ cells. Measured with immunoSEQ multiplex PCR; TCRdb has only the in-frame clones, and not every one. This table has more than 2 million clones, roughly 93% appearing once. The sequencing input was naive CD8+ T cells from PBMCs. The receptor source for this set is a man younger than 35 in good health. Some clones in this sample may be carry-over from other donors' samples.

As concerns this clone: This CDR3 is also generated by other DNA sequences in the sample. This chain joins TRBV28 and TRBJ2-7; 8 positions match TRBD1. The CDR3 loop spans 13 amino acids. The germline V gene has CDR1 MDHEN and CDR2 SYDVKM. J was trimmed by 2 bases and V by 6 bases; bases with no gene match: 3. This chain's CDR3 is CASSRRGPYEQYF. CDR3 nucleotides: TGTGCCAGCAGCCGCAGGGGGCCCTACGAGCAGTACTTC.

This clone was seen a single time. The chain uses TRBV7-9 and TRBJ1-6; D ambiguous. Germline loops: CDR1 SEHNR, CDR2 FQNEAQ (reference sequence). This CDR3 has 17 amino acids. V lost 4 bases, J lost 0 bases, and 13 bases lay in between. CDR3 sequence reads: CASSSRRESSYNSPLHF. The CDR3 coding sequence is TGTGCCAGCAGCTCGAGACGGGAGAGCTCCTATAATTCACCCCTCCACTTT. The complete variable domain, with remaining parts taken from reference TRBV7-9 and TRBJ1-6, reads DTGVSQNPRHKITKRGQNVTFRCDPISEHNRLYWYRQTLGQGPEFLTYFQNEAQLEKSRLLSDRFSAERPKGSFSTLEIQRTEQGDSAMYLCASSSRRESSYNSPLHFGNGTRLTVT.

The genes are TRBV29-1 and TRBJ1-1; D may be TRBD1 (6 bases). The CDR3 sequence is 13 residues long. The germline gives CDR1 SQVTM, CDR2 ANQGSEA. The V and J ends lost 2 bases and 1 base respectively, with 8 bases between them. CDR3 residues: CSVENRANTEAFF. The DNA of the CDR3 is TGCAGCGTTGAAAACAGGGCGAACACTGAAGCTTTCTTT.

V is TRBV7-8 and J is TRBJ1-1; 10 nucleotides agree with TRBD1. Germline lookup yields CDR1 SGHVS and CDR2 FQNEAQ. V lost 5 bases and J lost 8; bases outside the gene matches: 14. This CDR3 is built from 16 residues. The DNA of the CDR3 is TGTGCCAGCAGCCTAGGACAGGGGGTTGGTCTGAGAGAAGCTTTCTTT. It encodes CASSLGQGVGLREAFF.

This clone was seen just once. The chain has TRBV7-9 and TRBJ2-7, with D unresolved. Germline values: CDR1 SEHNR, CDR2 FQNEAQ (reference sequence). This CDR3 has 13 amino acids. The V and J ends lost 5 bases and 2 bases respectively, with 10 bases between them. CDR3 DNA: TGTGCCAGCAGCCCGAAGACCACCTACGAGCAGTACTTC. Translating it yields CASSPKTTYEQYF.

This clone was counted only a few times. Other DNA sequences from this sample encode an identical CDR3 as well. The CDR3 loop reads CASSSPGQGDYEQYF. CDR3 sequence (DNA): TGTGCCAGCAGTTCACCGGGACAGGGGGACTACGAGCAGTACTTC. The gene calls are TRBV27 and TRBJ2-7; 11 bases align to TRBD1. Germline CDR1 MNHEY, CDR2 SMNVEV (reference sequence). Unmatched junction bases numbered 5, after V lost 4 bases and J lost 3 bases. The CDR3 consists of 15 residues.

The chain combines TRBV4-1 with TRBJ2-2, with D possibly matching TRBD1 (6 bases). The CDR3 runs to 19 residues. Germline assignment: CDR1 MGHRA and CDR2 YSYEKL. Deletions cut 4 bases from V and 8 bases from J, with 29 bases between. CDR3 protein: CASSPRIGDLQGRIGELFF. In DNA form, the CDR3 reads TGCGCCAGCAGCCCAAGAATAGGCGACCTGCAGGGGCGGATAGGGGAGCTGTTTTTT.

The CDR3 sequence: CASGPELFTGSLWPEAFF. The DNA for the CDR3 is TGCGCCAGCGGCCCCGAGCTCTTCACCGGGTCCCTGTGGCCTGAAGCTTTCTTT. This chain uses TRBV5-1 with TRBJ1-1; D gene unclear. V was trimmed by 7 bases and J by 6 bases, leaving 31 bases between them. CDR1 is SGHRS and CDR2 is YFSETQ in the germline V gene. This CDR3 contains 18 residues.

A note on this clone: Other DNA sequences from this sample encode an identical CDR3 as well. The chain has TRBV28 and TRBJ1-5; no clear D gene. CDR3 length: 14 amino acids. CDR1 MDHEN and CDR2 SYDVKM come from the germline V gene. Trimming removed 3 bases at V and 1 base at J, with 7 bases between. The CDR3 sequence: CASSFPGSNQPQHF. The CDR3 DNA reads TGTGCCAGCAGTTTTCCCGGGAGCAATCAGCCCCAGCATTTT.

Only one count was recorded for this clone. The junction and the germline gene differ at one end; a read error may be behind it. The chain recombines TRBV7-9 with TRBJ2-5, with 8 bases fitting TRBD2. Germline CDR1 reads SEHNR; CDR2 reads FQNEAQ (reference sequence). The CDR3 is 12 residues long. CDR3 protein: CASSLAGREVDF. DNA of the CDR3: TGTGCCAGCAGCTTAGCGGGGCGGGAGGTCGACTTC.

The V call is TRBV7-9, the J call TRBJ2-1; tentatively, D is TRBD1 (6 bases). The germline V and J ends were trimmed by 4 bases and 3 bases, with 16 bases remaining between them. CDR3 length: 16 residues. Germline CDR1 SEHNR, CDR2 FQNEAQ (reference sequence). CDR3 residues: CASSSRGHSIYNEQFF. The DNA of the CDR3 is TGTGCCAGCAGCTCCAGGGGCCACTCAATCTACAATGAGCAGTTCTTC.

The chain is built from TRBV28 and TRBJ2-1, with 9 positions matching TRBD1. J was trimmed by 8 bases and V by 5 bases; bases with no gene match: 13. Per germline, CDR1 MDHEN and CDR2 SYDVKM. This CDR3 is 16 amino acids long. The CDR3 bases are TGTGCCAGCAGTCTAATCGGGACAGGGTCGGGGGATGAGCAGTTCTTC. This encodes CASSLIGTGSGDEQFF.

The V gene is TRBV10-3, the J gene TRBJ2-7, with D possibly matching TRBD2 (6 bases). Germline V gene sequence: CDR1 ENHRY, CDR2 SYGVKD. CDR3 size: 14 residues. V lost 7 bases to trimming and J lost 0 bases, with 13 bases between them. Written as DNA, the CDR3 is TGTGCCATCACCGCCGGGACTTTCTCCTACGAGCAGTACTTC. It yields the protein CAITAGTFSYEQYF.

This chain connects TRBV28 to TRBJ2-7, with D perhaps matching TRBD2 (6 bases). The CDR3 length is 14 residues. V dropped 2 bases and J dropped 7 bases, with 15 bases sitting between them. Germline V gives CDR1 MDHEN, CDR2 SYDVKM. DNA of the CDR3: TGTGCCAGCAGTTTAGTGGGGACTCCGGGGGAGCAGTACTTC. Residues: CASSLVGTPGEQYF.

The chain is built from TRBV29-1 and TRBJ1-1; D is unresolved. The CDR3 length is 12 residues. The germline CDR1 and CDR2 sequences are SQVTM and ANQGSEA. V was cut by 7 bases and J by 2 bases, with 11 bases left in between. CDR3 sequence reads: CSDGGENTEAFF. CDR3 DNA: TGCAGCGACGGTGGGGAAAACACTGAAGCTTTCTTT.

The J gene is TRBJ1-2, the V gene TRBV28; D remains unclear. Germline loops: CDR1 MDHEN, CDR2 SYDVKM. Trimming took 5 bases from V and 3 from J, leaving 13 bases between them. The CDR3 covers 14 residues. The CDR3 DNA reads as TGTGCCAGCAGTCCATCGGGCCCATACTATGGCTACACCTTC. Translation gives CASSPSGPYYGYTF.

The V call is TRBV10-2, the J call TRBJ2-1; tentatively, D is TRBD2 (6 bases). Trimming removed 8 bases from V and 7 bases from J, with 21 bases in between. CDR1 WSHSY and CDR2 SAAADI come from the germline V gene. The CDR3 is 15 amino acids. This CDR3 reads CASEETGTPHNEQFF. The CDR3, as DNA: TGCGCCAGCGAAGAAACCGGGACTCCGCATAATGAGCAGTTCTTC.

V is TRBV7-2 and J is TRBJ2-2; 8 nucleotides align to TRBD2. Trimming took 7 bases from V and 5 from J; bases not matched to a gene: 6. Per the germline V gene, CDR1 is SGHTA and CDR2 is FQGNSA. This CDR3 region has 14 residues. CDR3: CASTQRERTGELFF. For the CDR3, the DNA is TGTGCCAGCACTCAGCGGGAGAGGACCGGGGAGCTGTTTTTT.

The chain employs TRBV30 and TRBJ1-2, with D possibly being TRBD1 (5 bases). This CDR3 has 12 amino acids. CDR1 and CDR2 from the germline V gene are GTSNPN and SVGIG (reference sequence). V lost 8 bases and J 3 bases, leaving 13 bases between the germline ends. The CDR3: CARNQGDYGYTF. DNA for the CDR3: TGTGCCCGAAATCAGGGCGACTATGGCTACACCTTC.

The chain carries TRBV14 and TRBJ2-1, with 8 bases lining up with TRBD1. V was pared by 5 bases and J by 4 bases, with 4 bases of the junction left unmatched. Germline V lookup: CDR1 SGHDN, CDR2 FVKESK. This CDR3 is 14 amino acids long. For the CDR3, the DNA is TGTGCCAGCAGCTTGAACAGGGGGTACAATGAGCAGTTCTTC. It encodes CASSLNRGYNEQFF.